This T cell receptor (beta chain) is drawn from a study of blood T cells in healthy people across ages (dated by TCRdb to between 2015 and 2016). Background on the whole study: In model experiments, template switching captured about one uniquely barcoded TCR beta cDNA molecule for every two T cells. To track age-related changes in TCR beta repertoire diversity, the study relied on deep sequencing normalized with unique cDNA molecular identifiers. To avoid experimental bias, donors of different ages were distributed randomly across sequencing lanes. Using the same blood draw, the study looked at two additional independent replicas of 1 million unique cDNA reads for two donors, one aged 18 to 29 and the other aged 80 or older. The donors were divided into four age groups: young (average around 16 years), middle-aged (about 39), aged (62) and long-lived (roughly 86). Results and caveats for the whole study, not just this receptor: Estimates of total diversity based on one million sequenced T cells were regarded as lower bounds and as underestimates. Compared with the aged group, the long-lived group had more naive CD4+ T cells, fewer expanded clones and increased TCR diversity, suggesting age selection. As age increased, observed TCR beta diversity per million T cells dropped in a roughly linear way, and a significant reduction was already evident by age 40. Because profiling used bulk unsorted PBMCs, naive and antigen-experienced compartments could not be compared conclusively. Observed TCR beta diversity correlated strongly with the percentage of naive T cells measured by flow cytometry. Donor CMV infection status was unknown, potentially confounding age-related changes in expanded clonotypes.

The 39 donors, aged about 6 to 90 years, were systemically healthy Caucasian individuals from Russia. Each donor gave around 9 milliliters of peripheral blood, collected into EDTA-treated Vacutainer tubes. Ficoll-Paque density-gradient centrifugation was used to isolate PBMCs, with at least 6.5 million per sample. Trizol reagent was used to extract total RNA from PBMCs, with at least 5.5 micrograms per sample. The percentages of naive CD45RAhigh/CD27high T cells were determined by flow cytometry on a PBMC aliquot from every donor. With respect to this clonotype: Its antigen has not been determined. This may arise from a read error, as a much more abundant clone is one base away.

Library creation used 5' RACE. This sample was sequenced with an Illumina HiSeq 2500. A second PCR of about 6 to 12 cycles was performed with a sample-barcoded 5' primer and a J-beta primer mix. Each TCR beta cDNA molecule received a unique molecular identifier from a template-switch 5' adaptor carrying 12 random nucleotides. Each sample yielded at least 2.5 million CDR3-containing paired-end reads. The Mint cDNA synthesis kit, primed by a TRBC-specific oligonucleotide, was used to synthesize first-strand cDNA from all RNA. Following uracil-DNA glycosylase treatment, all cDNA underwent a first 18-cycle PCR with the universal primers M1SS and BC2_uni_R. The original pipeline was this. Normalization of each sample was performed by random selection of 1 million high-quality reads, each carrying a distinct molecular identifier. Instead of being binned into consensus sequences, reads that shared molecular identifiers were thrown out. CDR3 identification, clonotype clustering and error correction used MiTCR with a Q25 quality threshold and the strictest error-elimination algorithm. A nonparametric unseen species model with Euler transformation was used to estimate lower-bound total TCR beta diversity. The public sequencing data were trimmed at Q25 with fastp and processed into clonotypes with MiXCR by TCRdb, which kept only in-frame beta chains. When rows share a CDR3 protein, they turn into one entry using the most common DNA and genes. TCRdb's processing, not the study's, gives the V and J calls here. The sample table records roughly 830,000 distinct CDR3 sequences; around 68% of these occur just once. 25% to 30% of the sample is in the top ten clones.

The origin of this receptor is a man aged 30 to 39 in good health. The sample comprised blood.

Here the CDR3 is given as CTSSLRDRSNEQFF. DNA sequence: TGTACCAGCAGCCTACGGGACAGATCCAATGAGCAGTTCTTC. This sequence uses TRBV16 and TRBJ2-1; the junction holds 7 bases that match TRBD1. According to the germline V gene, CDR1 reads KGHSY and CDR2 reads FQNENV. The CDR3 contains 14 residues, cysteine and phenylalanine counted. Of the read, only the CDR3 DNA is kept; its 42 bases are in frame from base 1.